This T cell receptor beta chain was retrieved from a study of blood T cells in healthy people across ages. The study, taken as a whole, reports: Estimated diversity across one million T cells was deemed an underestimate. Conclusively comparing naive with antigen-experienced cells was impossible with unsorted PBMCs. Age advanced and TCR beta diversity per million T cells fell, roughly linearly.

As concerns this clonotype: Its cognate antigen is unknown. One junction end disagrees with the germline gene, perhaps due to a read error.

In germline, CDR1 is SGHRS, CDR2 YFSETQ. This CDR3 region has 17 residues. A J-beta primer mix and a sample-barcoded 5' primer were used in a second PCR of roughly 6 to 11 cycles. Each cDNA molecule carried a tag from a template-switch adaptor that contained 12 random nucleotides. TCRdb reprocessed the 5' RACE reads with MiXCR, giving one entry per CDR3 protein. Of about 640,000 distinct CDR3 sequences in the sample, approximately 50% were seen once. The source material was blood. The source of this sequence is a man aged 55 to 70 in good health. V usage is TRBV5-1 and J usage is TRBJ2-3; 13 bases are shared with TRBD2. The chain's CDR3 is CASSSGTSGAPRDTRYF. CDR3 sequence (DNA): TGCGCCAGCAGCTCAGGGACTAGCGGGGCCCCTCGCGATACGCGGTATTTT.